The rows below give T cell receptor beta chains drawn from one sample of a study of early T cells in non-severe SARS-CoV-2 infection. One entry per CDR3 protein results from TCRdb running MiXCR on the 5' RACE reads. This repertoire shows around 25,000 distinct CDR3 sequences, 5.5% found once; its top ten account for roughly 2.5%. The sequencing sample was made of whole blood. Receptors were obtained from an adult who was a healthcare worker with PCR-confirmed SARS-CoV-2 infection or an uninfected control (not recorded which). Both conserved end residues are part of each CDR3. A D gene is named only where the DNA matches it firmly.

cdr3_aa d_call v_call cdr3_length j_call
CASSPHGVEGNTEAFF NA TRBV5-1 16 TRBJ1-1
CASSRQGQANVLTF TRBD1 TRBV19 14 TRBJ2-6
CASSQTPQGFQDTQYF NA TRBV14 16 TRBJ2-3
CASSLGVGWDYNEQFF NA TRBV28 16 TRBJ2-1
CASSTLQGFYGYTF NA TRBV28 14 TRBJ1-2
CASSQRGTDTQYF NA TRBV3-1 13 TRBJ2-3
CSVDPEDRGPDTQYF TRBD1 TRBV29-1 15 TRBJ2-3
CASSLGAGRQETQYF TRBD2 TRBV11-2 15 TRBJ2-5
CASRDPPLQAFF NA TRBV28 12 TRBJ1-1
CASSPRGGLTDTQYF TRBD2 TRBV3-1 15 TRBJ2-3
CASSPGTGAEQYF TRBD1 TRBV19 13 TRBJ2-7
CASSQRIAGPYNEQFF NA TRBV2 16 TRBJ2-1
CASSPGLAASYEQYF TRBD2 TRBV6-2/TRBV6-3 15 TRBJ2-7
CASSYRTQRDEQFF NA TRBV7-9 14 TRBJ2-1
CSLPTGTAIQETQYF NA TRBV20-1 15 TRBJ2-5
CASSTRTTPSYEQYF NA TRBV5-4 15 TRBJ2-7